The sequence of this T cell receptor (beta chain) was determined in a study of T-cell memory formation after mild COVID-19. MiXCR, run by TCRdb on the 5' RACE reads, gives a single entry per CDR3 protein. The sample consists of hundreds of thousands of distinct CDR3 sequences, about 17% of them appearing once. This clonotype was counted only a few times. V shed 10 bases and J shed 4 bases, with 8 bases lying between them. The CDR3 extends over 11 amino acids. Germline CDR1 reads KGHDR; CDR2 reads SFDVKD. Material: PBMCs or a T cell subset sorted from them (not recorded which). The receptor's source is a man between 18 and 29 years old who had mild COVID-19 (a few samples of this study predate the infection). Cell type and time point are not known. The chain has TRBV24-1 and TRBJ2-3, with D perhaps TRBD1 (5 bases). This CDR3 reads CATKQADTQYF. DNA for the CDR3: TGTGCCACAAAACAGGCAGATACGCAGTATTTT.